This TCR beta chain was captured by sequencing in a study of OX40 agonist ivuxolimab in advanced cancers. The germline CDR1 and CDR2 sequences are MNHNY and SVGAGI (reference sequence). CDR3 length: 14 amino acids. Trimming took 10 bases from V and 7 from J; bases not matched to a gene: 11. TCRdb keeps only in-frame clones here, not all; method: immunoSEQ multiplex PCR. This table holds roughly 75,000 clones, around 88% found once. This sample comprised CD4+ or CD8+ T cells sorted from blood, obtained in a trial of the OX40 agonist ivuxolimab. This TCR was sampled from an adult with an advanced solid tumor such as melanoma, head and neck, liver or kidney cancer. J is TRBJ1-5 and V is TRBV6-6; TRBD1 agrees at 9 bases. The CDR3 nucleotides read TGTGCCACCAAAATCGGACAGGGGAAGCAGCCCCAGCATTTT. It yields the protein CATKIGQGKQPQHF.